This T cell receptor beta chain was observed in a study of memory CD4+ T cells and cytomegalovirus serostatus. Study-level background: Of the healthy Belgian adults, 9 or 10 were CMV seropositive and 20 to 30 seronegative.

Study-wide findings and caveats: 67 of 164 known CMV-associated TCRbeta sequences appeared in CD4+ memory. The CMV-associated TCR signature appears largely within the CD4+ memory repertoire.

This clone was detected a few times. Its antigen is currently unknown. Trimming at V came to 2 bases and at J to 9 bases, leaving 8 bases not matched to a gene. Germline values: CDR1 SGHTA, CDR2 FQGNSA. This CDR3 comprises 14 residues. Single viable CD3+CD4+CD8-CD45RO+ cells were sorted as the memory CD4+ T cells. CMV serostatus came from serum IgG against pp150, pp28, p38, p52. The assay was immunoSEQ multiplex PCR, and TCRdb's table has in-frame clones only and misses some. This sample has around 53,000 clones; around 83% occur once, and the top ten carry just under 2%. This TCR was sampled from an adult in good health and CMV-seropositive. Material: memory CD4+ T cells from blood. The rearrangement joins TRBV7-2 to TRBJ2-7; the match to TRBD2 covers 9 bases. The CDR3 nucleotides read TGTGCCAGCAGCTTAAGTGGCGGGGGGGCCGTGCAGTACTTC. It translates to CASSLSGGGAVQYF.